Sequencing of this T cell receptor (beta chain) was carried out in a study of Ad26.COV2.S vaccination and SARS-CoV-2 variants. This CDR3 comprises 15 residues. From germline, CDR1 is MGHRA and CDR2 YSYEKL. The V end was cut by 1 base, the J end by 9 bases, with 16 bases between. Treatment described: some 19 received Ad26.COV2.S at low or high dose, single or two shots; about five received placebo; per-sample allocation not given. Day 63 after the first vaccine or placebo injection was the time point for sampling. Aged 18-55 years, donor was enrolled in Boston in about 2020. Sequencing used immunoSEQ multiplex PCR; TCRdb keeps in-frame clones, though not all of them. The sample lists roughly 240,000 clones, approximately 90% seen once, with roughly a tenth in the top ten.

The specimen was peripheral blood, collected in a trial of Ad26.COV2.S vaccine versus placebo. The sequence was collected from a person aged 18-65 years who received the Ad26.COV2.S COVID-19 vaccine or a placebo. The J gene is TRBJ1-5, the V gene TRBV4-1; D might be TRBD1 (6 bases). CDR3 region: CASSQGSAGAWPQHF. The CDR3, as DNA: TGCGCCAGCAGCCAAGGGAGTGCAGGGGCCTGGCCCCAGCATTTT.